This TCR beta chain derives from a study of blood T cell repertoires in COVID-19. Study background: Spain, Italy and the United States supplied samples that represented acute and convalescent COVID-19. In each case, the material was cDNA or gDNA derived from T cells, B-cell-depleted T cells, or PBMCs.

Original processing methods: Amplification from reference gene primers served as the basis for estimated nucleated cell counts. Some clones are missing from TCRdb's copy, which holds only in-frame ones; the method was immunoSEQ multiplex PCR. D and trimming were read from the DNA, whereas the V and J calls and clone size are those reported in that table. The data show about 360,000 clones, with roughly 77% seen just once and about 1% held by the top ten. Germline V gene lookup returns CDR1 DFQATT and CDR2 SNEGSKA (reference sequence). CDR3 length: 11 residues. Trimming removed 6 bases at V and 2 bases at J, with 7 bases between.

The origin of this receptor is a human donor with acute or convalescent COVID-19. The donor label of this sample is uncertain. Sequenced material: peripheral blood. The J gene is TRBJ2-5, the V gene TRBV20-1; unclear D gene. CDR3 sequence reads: CSAELQETQYF. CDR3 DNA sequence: TGCAGTGCAGAGCTACAAGAGACCCAGTACTTC.